Described below is a single TCR beta chain sequence and its context. The antigen is undetermined. Produced via immunoSEQ multiplex PCR; TCRdb's table is partial and in-frame only. The data show 55,000 to 80,000 clones, with roughly 94% seen just once and 1.4% held by the top ten. Separate from the approximately 670-subject first cohort, the approximately 120-subject validation cohort was the one that the donors belonged to. These data originate in a study of cytomegalovirus exposure and HLA in healthy donors. Study-wide background: A subsequent analysis stated that the 120 validation repertoires were run on the same platform as the roughly 710 first-cohort repertoires.

Overall study findings and caveats: TCR beta chains numbering some 150 were designated cytomegalovirus-associated. A few chains linked to CMV were shown in vitro to be specific for CMV antigens.

The V gene end was trimmed by 2 bases and the J gene end by 0 bases; junction bases not matched to a gene: 3. The CDR3 length is 15 residues. Germline V gene data show CDR1 as MNHEY and CDR2 as SMNVEV (reference sequence). The chain joins TRBV27 to TRBJ1-1, with 7 bases matching TRBD1. The sample comprised PBMCs. The sequence was collected from a young man in good health and CMV-seropositive. The CDR3 sequence is CASSLRGQLNTEAFF. CDR3 nucleotide sequence: TGTGCCAGCAGTTTACGGGGACAGTTGAACACTGAAGCTTTCTTT.